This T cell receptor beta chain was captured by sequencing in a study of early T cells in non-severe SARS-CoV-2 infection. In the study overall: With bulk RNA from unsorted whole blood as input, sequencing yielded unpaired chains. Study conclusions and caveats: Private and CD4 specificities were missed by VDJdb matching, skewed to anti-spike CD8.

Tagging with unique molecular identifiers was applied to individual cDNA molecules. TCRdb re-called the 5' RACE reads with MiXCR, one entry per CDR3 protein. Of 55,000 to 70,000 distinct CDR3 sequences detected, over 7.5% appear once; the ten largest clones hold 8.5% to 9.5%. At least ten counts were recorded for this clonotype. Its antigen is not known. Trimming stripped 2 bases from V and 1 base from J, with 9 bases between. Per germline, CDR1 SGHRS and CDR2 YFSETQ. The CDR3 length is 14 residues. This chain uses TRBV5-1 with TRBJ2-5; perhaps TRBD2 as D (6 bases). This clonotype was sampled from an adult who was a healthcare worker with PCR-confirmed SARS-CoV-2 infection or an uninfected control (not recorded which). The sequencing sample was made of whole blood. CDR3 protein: CASSFYSGQETQYF. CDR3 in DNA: TGCGCCAGCAGCTTCTATAGCGGCCAAGAGACCCAGTACTTC.